The source of this T cell receptor (beta chain) is a study of blood T cell repertoires in COVID-19. In the study overall: Sites across the United States, Italy and Spain contributed samples from acute and convalescent COVID-19. PBMCs, B-cell-depleted T cells, or T cells were the source of the cDNA or gDNA that made up the material.

Germline lookup yields CDR1 SNHLY and CDR2 FYNNEI. V dropped 4 bases and J dropped 8 bases, with 12 bases sitting between them. The CDR3 is 13 residues long. In the authors' workflow: Nucleated cell number was recorded as an estimate derived from reference gene primer amplification. Repertoires were generated with immunoSEQ multiplex PCR, while TCRdb's copy carries only in-frame clones and drops some. V, J and clone size reflect that table, while D and trimming were determined from the DNA. This table holds roughly 180,000 clones, 85% to 90% found once. This TCR was sampled from a woman aged 55-69 years with acute or convalescent COVID-19. V usage is TRBV2 and J usage is TRBJ1-5; D gene ambiguous. Sequencing was done on a sample of peripheral blood. CDR3 in DNA: TGTGCCAGCAGTGTGAACCGGTTGGAGCCCCAGCATTTT. The encoded protein is CASSVNRLEPQHF. Full variable domain (missing parts from reference TRBV2 and TRBJ1-5): EPEVTQTPSHQVTQMGQEVILRCVPISNHLYFYWYRQILGQKVEFLVSFYNNEISEKSEIFDDQFSVERPDGSNFTLKIRSTKLEDSAMYFCASSVNRLEPQHFGDGTRLSIL.